The 23 T cell receptor beta chains below come from one sample, sequenced in a study of CD8+ T cells in alopecia areata. Cells that came from pooled cutaneous lymph nodes were sorted using CD4, CD8alpha, NKG2D, NKG2ACE and other markers. TCR sequencing used cDNA made by reverse transcription of extracted RNA. The repertoire was sequenced with immunoSEQ multiplex PCR; TCRdb's copy has only in-frame clones and lacks some. Observed in the sample are fewer than 9,500 clones, none of them singletons. Sequencing input: CD8+ T cells sorted from a lymph node. The origin of the receptors is a C3H/HeJ mouse with alopecia areata. The mouse line has the MHC haplotype H2-k.

In its sample, this clone was seen many times. Germline and genes here are mouse. The CDR3 extends 4 residues past the end of the read, so its final part is completed from the germline J gene. This rearrangement joins TRBV1 to TRBJ2-4, with D perhaps matching TRBD1 (6 bases). The CDR3 is 16 residues long. Germline V gene sequence: CDR1 NSQYPW, CDR2 LRSPGD (reference sequence). Trimming shortened V by 3 bases and J by 0 bases, and 13 bases separated the two germline ends. The sequenced part of the CDR3 DNA is TGCACCTGCAGTGCGGGACAAAAAACTAGTCAAAAC. Residues: CTCSAGQKTSQN. The complete CDR3 protein is CTCSAGQKTSQNTLYF.

There are a few counts of this clone. Gene names and germline match the mouse. CDR3 loop: CAWGIWGPTSQNTLYF. The DNA read from the CDR3 is TGTGCCTGGGGGATCTGGGGACCGACTAGTCAAAAC. This chain joins TRBV31 and TRBJ2-4, with D perhaps matching TRBD2 (6 bases). The read terminates 4 residues ahead of where the CDR3 ends, so the germline J gene completes it. The CDR3 runs to 16 residues. The germline V gene has CDR1 GKSSPN and CDR2 SITVG. V was shortened by 5 bases and J by 0 bases, with 18 bases between the two germline ends.

This clone was picked up many times. The gene names given are mouse names. The read finishes 4 residues shy of the CDR3 end, and the germline J gene is used to complete it. V and J are TRBV31 and TRBJ2-3, with 9 bases fitting TRBD2. The CDR3 is made up of 15 amino acids. In germline, CDR1 is GKSSPN, CDR2 SITVG. J lost 0 bases, V lost 6 bases, and 7 bases had no gene match. Incomplete CDR3 DNA: TGTGCCTGTCGACTGGGGGCCCCTAGTGCAGAA. Its protein product is CACRLGAPSAE. The full CDR3 protein reads CACRLGAPSAETLYF.

There are many counts of this clone. All gene names here are mouse names. Sequencing ends 3 residues short of the CDR3 end; the germline J gene provides the rest. The V and J genes are TRBV31 and TRBJ1-6; 8 nucleotides agree with TRBD1. Being an ORF, TRBJ1-6 has a function that is uncertain. The CDR3 has 16 residues. The ends lost 2 bases at V and 3 bases at J; junction bases unmatched: 6. CDR1 and CDR2 (germline): GKSSPN, SITVG. This CDR3 reads CAWSRDRGFYNSPLYF. The covered CDR3 bases are TGTGCCTGGAGTAGAGACAGGGGCTTCTATAATTCGCCC.

Many counts were recorded for this clone. Any gene name here is a mouse gene name. The read finishes 4 residues shy of the CDR3 end, and the germline J gene is used to complete it. The chain has TRBV29 and TRBJ1-1; unclear D gene. The CDR3 totals 15 residues. The V end was cut by 1 base, the J end by 0 bases, with 9 bases between. Germline V CDR1 and CDR2: MSHET, SYDVDS. The sequenced CDR3 bases are TGTGCTAGCAGTTTATTGACAAATGCAAACACA. It encodes CASSLLTNANT. In full, the CDR3 reads CASSLLTNANTEVFF.

This clone came up many times. Here the gene names and germline are mouse. The read halts 4 residues ahead of the CDR3 end, with the missing end drawn from the germline J gene. The rearrangement links TRBV13-3 to TRBJ1-1, with TRBD1 as a possible D gene (5 bases). CDR1 is NNHDY, CDR2 SYVADS, per germline. This CDR3 has 14 residues. The V end lost 0 bases, the J end lost 1 base, and 7 bases lay between the germline ends. CDR3 region: CASSDEGRNTEVFF. Partial CDR3 DNA: TGTGCCAGCAGTGATGAGGGGAGAAACACA.

This clone was found many times. Here the gene names and germline are mouse. The sequence runs out 4 residues before the end of the CDR3; the remainder is reconstructed from the germline J gene. The V and J genes are TRBV13-1 and TRBJ2-4; 7 bases align to TRBD2. CDR1 and CDR2 (germline): NSHNY, SYGAGN. Trimming at V came to 0 bases and at J to 3 bases, leaving 1 base not matched to a gene. CDR3 size: 14 residues. Incomplete CDR3 DNA: TGTGCCAGCAGTGATGGCTGGGGGCAAAAC. Amino acid sequence: CASSDGWGQN. From start to end, the CDR3 is CASSDGWGQNTLYF.

In this sample, this clone is medium-sized. The genes are named according to mouse. The CDR3 sequence is CASSIAGQDTQYF. Incomplete CDR3 DNA: TGTGCCAGCAGTATAGCTGGGCAAGAC. V usage is TRBV19 and J usage is TRBJ2-5, with D tentatively TRBD2 (5 bases). The CDR3 goes on 4 residues after the read ends, and that part is filled in from the germline J gene. The CDR3 is made up of 13 amino acids. Germline V gives CDR1 FNHDT, CDR2 SITEND (reference sequence). Trimming left V 0 bases short and J 3 bases short, with 5 bases between. Full variable domain (rest looked up from reference TRBV19 and TRBJ2-5): GGIITQTPKFLIGQEGQKLTLKCQQNFNHDTMYWYRQDSGKGLRLIYYSITENDLQKGDLSEGYDASREKKSSFSLTVTSAQKNEMAVFLCASSIAGQDTQYFGPGTRLLVL.

This clone came up many times. Mouse gene names and germline throughout. The read finishes 3 residues shy of the CDR3 end, and the germline J gene is used to complete it. This sequence joins TRBV19 and TRBJ1-6, with D perhaps matching TRBD1 (5 bases). TRBJ1-6 is noted as an ORF with a role that remains uncertain. This CDR3 spans 15 amino acids. Germline V gene sequence: CDR1 FNHDT, CDR2 SITEND (reference sequence). Deletions cut 5 bases from V and 0 bases from J, with 9 bases between. The sequenced CDR3 bases are TGTGCCAGCAGCCTCAGGGCTTCCTATAATTCGCCC. Protein product: CASSLRASYNSP. The entire CDR3 protein is CASSLRASYNSPLYF.

This clone was found many times. Germline and genes here are mouse. Read sequence stops 4 residues before the CDR3 end, and the germline J gene provides the missing end. The chain couples TRBV13-3 to TRBJ2-7; 8 bases fit TRBD2. Germline-derived CDR1 and CDR2 are NNHDY and SYVADS. This CDR3 has 13 residues. Germline trimming cut 4 bases from V and 3 bases from J; bases unmatched to any gene: 3. CDR3 bases read: TGTGCCAGCAGTAGGGGGGGCTTCTAT. Protein sequence: CASSRGGFY. Given in full, the CDR3 is CASSRGGFYEQYF.

This clone was counted ten times or more. Any gene name here is a mouse gene name. The sequenced fragment ends 4 residues before the CDR3 boundary, so the rest is inferred from the germline J gene. The chain employs TRBV13-2 and TRBJ2-3, with 12 bases lining up with TRBD2. V shed 3 bases, J shed 3 bases, and the junction held 2 bases outside the gene matches. CDR1 NNHNN and CDR2 SYGAGS come from the germline V gene (reference sequence). The CDR3 is 15 residues long. The sequenced part of the CDR3 DNA is TGTGCCAGCGGTGGGGACTGGGGGGTGGCAGAA. Its translation is CASGGDWGVAE. The entire CDR3 protein reads CASGGDWGVAETLYF.

This clone is medium-sized (0.01 to 0.1%). Gene names and germline refer to mouse. The read terminates 4 residues before the CDR3 end, so the remaining end is supplied by the germline J gene. The chain is built from TRBV1 and TRBJ2-2, with TRBD2 matching over 10 bases. This CDR3 is 15 amino acids long. Germline lookup yields CDR1 NSQYPW and CDR2 LRSPGD (reference sequence). V was clipped by 5 bases and J by 2 bases; unmatched bases: 2. Incomplete CDR3 DNA: TGCACCTGCAGTCCGACTGGGGGGAACACCGGG. The encoded protein is CTCSPTGGNTG. The full CDR3 protein reads CTCSPTGGNTGQLYF. The whole variable domain, remainder taken from reference TRBV1 and TRBJ2-2, is VTLLEQNPRWRLVPRGQAVNLRCILKNSQYPWMSWYQQDLQKQLQWLFTLRSPGDKEVKSLPGADYLATRVTDTELRLQVANMSQGRTLYCTCSPTGGNTGQLYFGEGSKLTVL.

This clone was recorded at least ten times. Gene names are mouse gene names. The CDR3 loop reads CASSIGGADSDYTF. Partial CDR3 DNA: TGTGCCAGCAGTATAGGGGGGGCAGACTCC. This chain links TRBV19 with TRBJ1-2; TRBD1 might be the D (6 bases). The CDR3 extends 4 residues past the end of the read, so its final part is completed from the germline J gene. V lost 0 bases and J lost 3, with 9 bases in between. In germline, CDR1 is FNHDT, CDR2 SITEND (reference sequence). The CDR3 contains 14 residues.

The table lists this clone with many counts. The genes are named according to mouse. The sequence runs out 4 residues before the end of the CDR3; the remainder is reconstructed from the germline J gene. The chain uses TRBV13-3 and TRBJ2-3; 7 bases are shared with TRBD2. The germline V gene encodes CDR1 NNHDY and CDR2 SYVADS. Trimming removed 3 bases from V and 1 base from J; junction bases left unmatched: 2. The CDR3 runs to 14 residues. Partial CDR3 DNA: TGTGCCAGCAGTGGGGGACTGCGTGCAGAA. It codes for CASSGGLRAE. The CDR3 in its entirety is CASSGGLRAETLYF.

This clone was recorded a few times. Gene names are mouse gene names. The read terminates 4 residues before the CDR3 end, so the remaining end is supplied by the germline J gene. V and J are TRBV14 and TRBJ2-5, with 10 bases matching TRBD2. The CDR3 has 15 residues. The germline CDR1 and CDR2 sequences are SGHDT and FRDEAV. The CDR3: CASSFRGLGKDTQYF. The DNA read from the CDR3 is TGTGCCAGCAGTTTCCGGGGACTGGGGAAAGAC.

This clone was counted many times. Germline and genes here are mouse. Read sequence stops 4 residues before the CDR3 end, and the germline J gene provides the missing end. The chain recombines TRBV13-2 with TRBJ2-3; 10 bases align to TRBD1. Germline CDR1 is NNHNN and CDR2 is SYGAGS (reference sequence). Losses at the gene ends were 5 bases for V and 4 bases for J; bases not matched to a gene: 4. The CDR3 consists of 14 residues. The part of the CDR3 DNA that was read is TGTGCCAGCGGCCCGGGACAGGGGACAGAA. It codes for CASGPGQGTE. The whole CDR3 region reads CASGPGQGTETLYF.

This clone was observed at least ten times. Genes and germline come from the mouse. The DNA ends 4 residues before the CDR3 does, and the rest of the CDR3 is filled in from the germline J gene. The chain is built from TRBV13-3 and TRBJ2-5; 10 nucleotides align to TRBD2. The CDR3 totals 17 residues. Germline lookup yields CDR1 NNHDY and CDR2 SYVADS. Trimming removed 1 base from V and 0 bases from J; junction bases left unmatched: 5. The CDR3 bases that were read are TGTGCCAGCAGTGATAGCTGGGGGGGCGCGAACCAAGAC. It is translated as CASSDSWGGANQD. The complete CDR3 sequence is CASSDSWGGANQDTQYF.

This clone was detected many times. Gene labels here are mouse ones. Read data end 4 residues before the CDR3 end; the end is taken from the germline J gene. The chain recombines TRBV17 with TRBJ2-1; 8 bases align to TRBD1. V lost 1 base and J lost 4; bases outside the gene matches: 0. The CDR3 spans 14 residues. Germline CDR1 and CDR2: MNHDT and YYDKIL. The CDR3 sequence: CASSRGTGYAEQFF. The DNA read from the CDR3 is TGTGCTAGCAGTAGAGGGACAGGGTATGCT.

This clone was detected a few times. Gene names and germline match the mouse. The CDR3 end lies 4 residues beyond the end of the read and is filled in from the germline J gene. The chain is built from TRBV1 and TRBJ2-1; perhaps TRBD2 as D (5 bases). V was clipped by 3 bases and J by 1 base, with 7 bases between them. The CDR3 is made up of 14 amino acids. Germline V CDR1 and CDR2: NSQYPW, LRSPGD (reference sequence). The covered CDR3 bases are TGCACCTGCAGTGCGGTGGGGAACTATGCT. Its translation is CTCSAVGNYA. The entire CDR3 is CTCSAVGNYAEQFF. The variable domain in full, with the rest retrieved from reference TRBV1 and TRBJ2-1, is VTLLEQNPRWRLVPRGQAVNLRCILKNSQYPWMSWYQQDLQKQLQWLFTLRSPGDKEVKSLPGADYLATRVTDTELRLQVANMSQGRTLYCTCSAVGNYAEQFFGPGTRLTVL.

This clone is labeled medium-sized. The gene names here belong to mouse. With the read ending 4 residues before the CDR3 end, the germline J gene is used to fill in that end. The gene calls are TRBV1 and TRBJ1-2, with 7 positions matching TRBD1. Germline V lookup: CDR1 NSQYPW, CDR2 LRSPGD (reference sequence). The J segment lost 1 base and the V segment lost 0 bases, leaving 2 bases of the junction unmatched. This CDR3 has 15 amino acids. Incomplete CDR3 DNA: TGCACCTGCAGTGCAGAGTACAGGGGAAACTCC. Its protein product is CTCSAEYRGNS. The full CDR3 sequence reads CTCSAEYRGNSDYTF.

Concerning this clone itself: Germline and genes: mouse. Read coverage stops 4 residues before the CDR3 terminus; the germline J gene supplies the remainder. This chain joins TRBV13-2 and TRBJ2-5, with unresolved D. Germline CDR1 is NNHNN and CDR2 is SYGAGS (reference sequence). The V and J ends lost 0 bases and 0 bases respectively, with 5 bases between them. The CDR3 is 14 residues long. The CDR3 protein is CASGDGGNQDTQYF. CDR3 bases read: TGTGCCAGCGGTGATGGGGGAAACCAAGAC.

This clone appeared many times. Mouse gene names and germline throughout. The read is 4 residues too short to cover the CDR3 end, so that end is filled in from the germline J gene. The chain couples TRBV19 to TRBJ2-3, with TRBD2 matching over 11 bases. Germline CDR1 reads FNHDT; CDR2 reads SITEND (reference sequence). V lost 2 bases to trimming and J lost 4 bases; unmatched junction nucleotides: 3. The length of the CDR3 is 15 residues. CDR3 DNA (partial): TGTGCCAGCAGTATCGACTGGGGGGGTACAGAA. Its protein product is CASSIDWGGTE. The entire CDR3 protein reads CASSIDWGGTETLYF. Filled out from reference TRBV19 and TRBJ2-3, the complete variable domain reads GGIITQTPKFLIGQEGQKLTLKCQQNFNHDTMYWYRQDSGKGLRLIYYSITENDLQKGDLSEGYDASREKKSSFSLTVTSAQKNEMAVFLCASSIDWGGTETLYFGSGTRLTVL.

This clone occurred many times. Genes here carry mouse names. The read ends 4 residues early relative to the CDR3; the germline J gene fills the gap. The chain links TRBV5 to TRBJ2-7; D may be TRBD1 (6 bases). The CDR3 totals 13 residues. Germline lookup yields CDR1 LGHNA and CDR2 YNLKQL (reference sequence). The CDR3 sequence is CASSQDGQYEQYF. The CDR3 bases that were read are TGTGCCAGCAGCCAAGATGGACAGTAT.